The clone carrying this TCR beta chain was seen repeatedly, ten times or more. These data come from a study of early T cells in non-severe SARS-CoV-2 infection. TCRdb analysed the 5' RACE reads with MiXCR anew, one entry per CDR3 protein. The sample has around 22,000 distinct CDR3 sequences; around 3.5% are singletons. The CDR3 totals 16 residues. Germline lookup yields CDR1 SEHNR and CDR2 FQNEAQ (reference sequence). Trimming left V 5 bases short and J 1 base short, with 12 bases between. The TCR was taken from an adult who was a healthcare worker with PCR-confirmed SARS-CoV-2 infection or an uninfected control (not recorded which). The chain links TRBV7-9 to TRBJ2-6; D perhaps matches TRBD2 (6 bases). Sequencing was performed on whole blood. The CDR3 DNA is TGTGCCAGCAGCCCCCTGACTAGTTCTGGGGCCAACGTCCTGACTTTC. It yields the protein CASSPLTSSGANVLTF.